These 12 T cell receptor beta chains were sequenced from one sample in a study of blood T cell repertoires in COVID-19. Using immunoSEQ multiplex PCR, the repertoire was profiled, and TCRdb retains in-frame clones only, with some absent. The table shows approximately 110,000 clones, with roughly 80% occurring only once. The sample consisted of peripheral blood. The receptors derive from a man aged 50 to 59 with acute or convalescent COVID-19.

The chain links TRBV4-1 to TRBJ1-1, with D uncertain. The CDR3 is 17 residues long. V shed 2 bases and J shed 5 bases, with 21 bases lying between them. Germline V lookup: CDR1 MGHRA, CDR2 YSYEKL. The CDR3 DNA follows: TGCGCCAGCAGCCAACCCTGGACTAGCGCGCAGAGGACTGAAGCTTTCTTT. This codes for CASSQPWTSAQRTEAFF.

V is TRBV7-3 and J is TRBJ2-3; 8 positions match TRBD2. This CDR3 has 16 residues. Germline lookup yields CDR1 SGHTA and CDR2 FQGTGA. V was pared by 5 bases and J by 1 base, with 8 bases of the junction left unmatched. CDR3 nucleotides: TGTGCCAGCAGCCGGGGGACTAGTGGAGGCACAGATACGCAGTATTTT. As protein: CASSRGTSGGTDTQYF.

This clone was seen just once. The J gene is TRBJ2-3, the V gene TRBV28; D gene ambiguous. Trimming took 2 bases from V and 3 from J, leaving 9 bases between them. This CDR3 has 14 amino acids. The germline gives CDR1 MDHEN, CDR2 SYDVKM. The CDR3 protein is CASSLPRLTDTQYF. Written as DNA, the CDR3 is TGTGCCAGCAGTTTACCCCGGTTAACAGATACGCAGTATTTT. The whole variable domain, filled in from reference TRBV28 and TRBJ2-3, reads DVKVTQSSRYLVKRTGEKVFLECVQDMDHENMFWYRQDPGLGLRLIYFSYDVKMKEKGDIPEGYSVSREKKERFSLILESASTNQTSMYLCASSLPRLTDTQYFGPGTRLTVL.

There are a few counts of this clone. The chain employs TRBV15 and TRBJ1-2; D gene uncertain. This CDR3 contains 11 residues. Trimming left V 0 bases short and J 10 bases short, with 6 bases between. The germline V gene has CDR1 LNHNV and CDR2 YYDKDF (reference sequence). The chain's CDR3 is CATSRDPVYTF. CDR3 sequence (DNA): TGTGCCACCAGCAGAGATCCCGTCTACACCTTC. Using reference TRBV15 and TRBJ1-2 for the parts outside the CDR3, the full variable domain is DAMVIQNPRYQVTQFGKPVTLSCSQTLNHNVMYWYQQKSSQAPKLLFHYYDKDFNNEADTPDNFQSRRPNTSFCFLDIRSPGLGDTAMYLCATSRDPVYTFGSGTRLTVV.

The V call is TRBV10-3, the J call TRBJ1-1; 9 bases align to TRBD1. This CDR3 region has 14 residues. CDR1 and CDR2 (germline): ENHRY, SYGVKD. V lost 4 bases to trimming and J lost 5 bases; unmatched junction nucleotides: 5. CDR3 sequence: CAISGGQGLTEAFF. CDR3 coding DNA: TGTGCCATCAGTGGAGGACAGGGGTTAACTGAAGCTTTCTTT.

The chain is built from TRBV9 and TRBJ2-3, with D perhaps TRBD1 (6 bases). The CDR3 runs to 17 residues. The V end was cut by 0 bases, the J end by 3 bases, with 17 bases between. Germline assignment: CDR1 SGDLS and CDR2 YYNGEE. The CDR3 loop is CASSVGIRGLRTDTQYF. The CDR3 DNA sequence: TGTGCCAGCAGCGTAGGAATCAGGGGTTTGAGGACAGATACGCAGTATTTT.

The chain has TRBV21-1 and TRBJ2-7; the D segment call TRBD2 is taken from the table without a DNA check. TRBV21-1 is a listed pseudogene. The CDR3 covers 14 residues. In nucleotides, the CDR3 is TGTGCCAGCAGCCAAAAGGGGGGGGGTGCTGAGCAGTACGTC. This sequence encodes CASSQKGGGAEQYV.

The V gene is TRBV25-1, the J gene TRBJ2-7; D is perhaps TRBD2 (6 bases). Germline lookup yields CDR1 MGHDK and CDR2 SYGVNS. This CDR3 contains 14 residues. The V gene lost 3 bases and the J gene lost 4 bases, with 13 bases spanning the gap. The DNA of the CDR3 is TGTGCCAGCAGTGAGGGCGGGGCTGGGTACGAGCAGTACTTC. Protein sequence: CASSEGGAGYEQYF.

The V call is TRBV27, the J call TRBJ1-3; the D gene is possibly TRBD1 (5 bases). CDR1 and CDR2 (germline): MNHEY, SMNVEV (reference sequence). The CDR3 length is 13 residues. V was shortened by 5 bases and J by 2 bases, with 7 bases between the two germline ends. CDR3 residues: CASSGGAGNTIYF. In nucleotides, the CDR3 is TGTGCCAGCAGTGGGGGGGCTGGAAACACCATATATTTT.

The V call is TRBV11-3, the J call TRBJ2-2; 8 bases map to TRBD1. J lost 0 bases, V lost 3 bases, and 9 bases had no gene match. The germline gives CDR1 SGHNT, CDR2 YENEEA. The CDR3 sequence is 18 residues long. This CDR3 reads CASSFRDRLSPNTGELFF. The CDR3 DNA reads TGTGCCAGCAGCTTCCGGGACAGGCTCTCCCCGAACACCGGGGAGCTGTTTTTT.

The chain couples TRBV11-2 to TRBJ1-5; 9 bases match TRBD1. The CDR3 consists of 16 residues. Per the germline V gene, CDR1 is SGHAT and CDR2 is FQNNGV. The J segment lost 5 bases and the V segment lost 6 bases, leaving 11 bases of the junction unmatched. CDR3 loop: CASSTGTGNVHQPQHF. The CDR3 DNA is TGTGCCAGCAGTACCGGGACAGGGAACGTTCATCAGCCCCAGCATTTT.

The V and J genes are TRBV11-2 and TRBJ1-2; tentatively, D is TRBD1 (5 bases). CDR3 length equals 15 residues. Germline V gene lookup returns CDR1 SGHAT and CDR2 FQNNGV. V was cut by 2 bases and J by 1 base, with 11 bases left in between. Here the CDR3 DNA reads TGTGCCAGCAGCTTAAGCCAGGGATTTAACTATGGCTACACCTTC. Translated, it gives CASSLSQGFNYGYTF.